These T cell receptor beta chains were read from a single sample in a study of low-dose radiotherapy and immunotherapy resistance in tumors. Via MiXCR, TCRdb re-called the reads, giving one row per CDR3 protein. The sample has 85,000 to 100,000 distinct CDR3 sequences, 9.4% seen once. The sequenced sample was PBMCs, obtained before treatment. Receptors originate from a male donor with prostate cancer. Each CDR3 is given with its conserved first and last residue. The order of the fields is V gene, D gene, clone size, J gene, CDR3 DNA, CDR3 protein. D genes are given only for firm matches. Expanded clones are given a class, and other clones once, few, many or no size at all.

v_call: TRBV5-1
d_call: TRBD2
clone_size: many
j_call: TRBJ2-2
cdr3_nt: TGCGCCAGCAGCTTGGGGTGGATTAGCGGGAGACCGAACACCGGGGAGCTGTTTTTT
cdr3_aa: CASSLGWISGRPNTGELFF

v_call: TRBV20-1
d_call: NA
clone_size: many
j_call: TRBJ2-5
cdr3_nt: TGCAGTGCTAGAGATGATCAGGTAGAAGAGACCCAGTACTTC
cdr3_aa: CSARDDQVEETQYF

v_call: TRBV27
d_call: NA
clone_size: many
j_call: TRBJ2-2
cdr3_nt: TGTGCCGCCAGAGGGATGGGGAACACCGGGGAGCTGTTTTTT
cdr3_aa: CAARGMGNTGELFF

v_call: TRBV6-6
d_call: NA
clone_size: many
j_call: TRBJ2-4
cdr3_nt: TGTGCCAGCAGTTATATTCACCGATTGGGAGAAGCCAAAAACATTCAGTACTTC
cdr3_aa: CASSYIHRLGEAKNIQYF

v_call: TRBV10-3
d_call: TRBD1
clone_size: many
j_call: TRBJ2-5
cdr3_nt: TGTGCCACCACGGTACAGGGGGCCGGGGAGACCCAGTACTTC
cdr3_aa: CATTVQGAGETQYF

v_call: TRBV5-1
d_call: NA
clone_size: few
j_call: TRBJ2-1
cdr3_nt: TGCGCCAGCAGCTTGGAACAGGGCTACTACAATGAGCAGTTCTTC
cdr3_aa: CASSLEQGYYNEQFF

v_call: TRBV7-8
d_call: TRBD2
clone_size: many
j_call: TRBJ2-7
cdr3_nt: TGTGCCAGCAGCTTCGGGCTAGCGGAAACCTACGAGCAGTACTTC
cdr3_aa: CASSFGLAETYEQYF

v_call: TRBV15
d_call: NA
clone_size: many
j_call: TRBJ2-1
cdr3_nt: TGTGCCACCAGCAGAGATCGACAACTGGATGAGCAGTTCTTC
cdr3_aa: CATSRDRQLDEQFF

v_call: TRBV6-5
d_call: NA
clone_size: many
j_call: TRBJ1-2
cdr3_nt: TGTGCCAGCAGTTCCCAGGGCCGCTGGGGCTATGGCTACACCTTC
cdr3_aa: CASSSQGRWGYGYTF

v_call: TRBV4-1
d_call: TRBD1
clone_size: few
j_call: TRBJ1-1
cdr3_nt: TGCGCCAGCAGCCGACGACAGGGTGACACTGAAGCTTTCTTT
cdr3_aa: CASSRRQGDTEAFF

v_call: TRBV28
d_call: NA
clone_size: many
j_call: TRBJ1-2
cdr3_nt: TGTGCCAGCAGTTTGCGGGGGGGGAGTTGGGGCTACACCTTC
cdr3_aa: CASSLRGGSWGYTF

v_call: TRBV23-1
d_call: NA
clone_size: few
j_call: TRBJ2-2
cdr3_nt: NA
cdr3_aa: CASRNARDRGFRTPGSCFF

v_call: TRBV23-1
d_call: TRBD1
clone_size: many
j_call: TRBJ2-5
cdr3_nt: TGCGCCAGCTTGCAGGGGGTAGGCCAAGAGACCCAGTACTTC
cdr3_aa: CASLQGVGQETQYF

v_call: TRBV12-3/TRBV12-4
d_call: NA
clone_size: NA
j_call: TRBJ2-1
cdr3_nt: TGTGCCAGCAGTTTCCCCCTCCCCAATGAGCAGTTCTTC
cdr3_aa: CASSFPLPNEQFF

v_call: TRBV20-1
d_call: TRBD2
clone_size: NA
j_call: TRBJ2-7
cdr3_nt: TGCAGTGCTACTGGACTAGCGGGGCTGCCCTACGAGCAGTACTTC
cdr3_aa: CSATGLAGLPYEQYF

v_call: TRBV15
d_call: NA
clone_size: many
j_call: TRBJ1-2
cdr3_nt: TGTGCCACCAGCAGAGATGAGGGAGGCTATGGCTACACCTTC
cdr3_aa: CATSRDEGGYGYTF

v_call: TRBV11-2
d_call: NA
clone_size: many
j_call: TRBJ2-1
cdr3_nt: TGTGCCAGCAGCTTAGGGGTTGGTAGCAAGTACAATGAGCAGTTCTTC
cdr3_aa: CASSLGVGSKYNEQFF

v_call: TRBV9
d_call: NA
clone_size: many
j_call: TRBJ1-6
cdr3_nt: TGTGCCAGCAGCGTCGGACATTCACCCCTCCACTTT
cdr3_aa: CASSVGHSPLHF

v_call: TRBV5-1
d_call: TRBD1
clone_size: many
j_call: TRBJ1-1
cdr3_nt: TGCGCCAGCAGCTTCTCCGAGCCAGGGGGCACTGAAGCTTTCTTT
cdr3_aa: CASSFSEPGGTEAFF

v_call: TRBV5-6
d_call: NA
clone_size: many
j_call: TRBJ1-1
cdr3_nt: TGTGCCAGCAGCTTCTTGGCGCGCACGAACACTGAAGCTTTCTTT
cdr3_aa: CASSFLARTNTEAFF

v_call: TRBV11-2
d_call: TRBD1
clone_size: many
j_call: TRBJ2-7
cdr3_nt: TGTGCCAGCAGCCCGGACAGGGTCAACGAGCAGTACTTC
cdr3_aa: CASSPDRVNEQYF

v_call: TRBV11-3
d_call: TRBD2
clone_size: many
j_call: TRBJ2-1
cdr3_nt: TGTGCCAGCAGCCCGACACCCCTAGCGGGAGGGAATGAGCAGTTCTTC
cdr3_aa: CASSPTPLAGGNEQFF

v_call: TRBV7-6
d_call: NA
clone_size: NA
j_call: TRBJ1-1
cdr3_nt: TGTACCAGCAGCTTCCAGGGGACTGAAGCTTTCTTT
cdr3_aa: CTSSFQGTEAFF

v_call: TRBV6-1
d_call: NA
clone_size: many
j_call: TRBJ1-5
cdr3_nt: TGTGCCAGCAGTGAATCGGGGGGGCTACATCAGCCCCAGCATTTT
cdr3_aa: CASSESGGLHQPQHF

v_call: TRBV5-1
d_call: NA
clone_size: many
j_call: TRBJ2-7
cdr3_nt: TGCGCCAGCAGCTTCGGACAGAGTTCCTACGAGCAGTACTTC
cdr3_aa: CASSFGQSSYEQYF

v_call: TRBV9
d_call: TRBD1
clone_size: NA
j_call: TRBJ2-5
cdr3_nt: TGTGCCAGCTCGTCGGGACAGGGGACCTACAATGAGCAGTACTTC
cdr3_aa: CASSSGQGTYNEQYF

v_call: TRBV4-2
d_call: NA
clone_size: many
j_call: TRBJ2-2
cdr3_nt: TGTGCCAGCAGCCAAGAAGGGGTTAAATTCAGGGGATCCGGGGAGCTGTTTTTT
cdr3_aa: CASSQEGVKFRGSGELFF

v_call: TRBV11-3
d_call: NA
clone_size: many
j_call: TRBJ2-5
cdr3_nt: TGTGCCAGCAGCTTAACCCCCGCCGGGACCCAGTACTTC
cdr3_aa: CASSLTPAGTQYF

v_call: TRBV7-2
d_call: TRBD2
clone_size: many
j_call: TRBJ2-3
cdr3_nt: TGTGCCACCTTGGCGGGAGTTTCAGATACGCAGTATTTT
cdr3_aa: CATLAGVSDTQYF

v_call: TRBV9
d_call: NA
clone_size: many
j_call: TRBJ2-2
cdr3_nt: TGTGCCAGCAGCACCACACAAGGCACCGGGGAGCTGTTTTTT
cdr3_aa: CASSTTQGTGELFF